The 28 T cell receptor beta chains given below trace back to one sample, sequenced in a study of blood T cell repertoires in COVID-19. TCRdb's copy holds only in-frame clones and misses some; the assay was immunoSEQ multiplex PCR. The sample carries fewer than 200,000 clones, 82% recorded once. Sequencing was carried out using peripheral blood. Receptors were obtained from a woman aged 55-69 years with COVID-19, enrolled during active disease.

The chain is built from TRBV5-1 and TRBJ1-3; 8 nucleotides agree with TRBD1. The CDR3 has 15 amino acids. V lost 3 bases, J lost 0 bases, and 2 bases stayed unmatched. Germline CDR1 and CDR2: SGHRS and YFSETQ. CDR3 residues: CASSSGQGSGNTIYF. CDR3 DNA sequence: TGCGCCAGCAGCTCCGGACAGGGCTCTGGAAACACCATATATTTT.

The chain links TRBV4-3 to TRBJ1-4; D gene ambiguous. Germline V CDR1 and CDR2: LGHNA, YSLEER. The CDR3 length is 16 residues. V was cut by 2 bases and J by 1 base, with 11 bases left in between. The CDR3 DNA reads as TGCGCCAGCAGCCAACGAGCACTTGGAACTAATGAAAAACTGTTTTTT. This gives the protein CASSQRALGTNEKLFF.

The chain joins TRBV10-3 to TRBJ2-1, with 14 bases that match TRBD2. V was pared by 2 bases and J by 4 bases, with 4 bases of the junction left unmatched. The CDR3 spans 17 residues. The germline V gene encodes CDR1 ENHRY and CDR2 SYGVKD. Written as DNA, the CDR3 is TGTGCCATCAGTGAGCCAGGGACTAGCGGGGGTTACAATGAGCAGTTCTTC. Its protein product is CAISEPGTSGGYNEQFF.

The chain has TRBV3-1 (or the pseudogene TRBV3-2) and TRBJ1-2, with 11 positions matching TRBD1. V gave up 2 bases and J gave up 1 base; unmatched junction bases: 3. From germline, CDR1 is LGHDT and CDR2 YNNKEL (reference sequence). This CDR3 spans 16 amino acids. For the CDR3, the DNA is TGTGCCAGCAGCCAACGGACAGGGGGCGGTAACTATGGCTACACCTTC. It codes for CASSQRTGGGNYGYTF.

This clone was detected many times. One end of the junction is discordant with germline, which a read error may explain. V usage is TRBV7-7 and J usage is TRBJ2-3; D perhaps matches TRBD1 (5 bases). Germline V CDR1 and CDR2: SSHAT, FNYEAQ (reference sequence). This CDR3 spans 14 amino acids. CDR3 sequence: CASSLLQVTDTQYF. As DNA, the CDR3 is TGTGCTAGCAGCCTCTTACAGGTCACAGATACGCAGTATTTT.

This chain uses TRBV5-4 with TRBJ1-6; D is possibly TRBD1 (5 bases). Trimming removed 1 base from V and 7 bases from J, with 12 bases in between. Germline-derived CDR1 and CDR2 are SGHNT and YYREEE (reference sequence). This CDR3 is 15 amino acids long. The CDR3 DNA reads as TGTGCCAGCAGCTTGTCCGTGGGGGGGAATTCACCCCTCCACTTT. Its protein is CASSLSVGGNSPLHF.

The chain carries TRBV7-6 and TRBJ2-2; TRBD1 agrees at 7 bases. Germline CDR1 reads SGHVS; CDR2 reads FNYEAQ. The length of the CDR3 is 16 residues. The junction had 11 bases not matched to a gene; V was cut back by 5 bases and J by 5 bases. The CDR3 nucleotides read TGTGCCAGCAGCCGAGGGGCTAGGGGGCGGACCGGGGAGCTGTTTTTT. Protein sequence: CASSRGARGRTGELFF.

J is TRBJ1-2 and V is TRBV6-4, with 7 bases fitting TRBD1. J lost 9 bases, V lost 0 bases, and 4 bases had no gene match. The CDR3 has 13 amino acids. From germline, CDR1 is MRHNA and CDR2 SNTAGT. The CDR3: CASSDSRQGSYTF. CDR3 DNA: TGTGCCAGCAGTGACTCGAGACAGGGTAGCTACACCTTC.

The chain recombines TRBV7-8 with TRBJ1-1; the match to TRBD1 covers 8 bases. The CDR3 spans 14 residues. V shed 2 bases and J 10 bases; nucleotides not matched to a gene: 9. CDR1 is SGHVS and CDR2 is FQNEAQ in the germline V gene. CDR3 DNA: TGTGCCAGCAGCTTAAGCCAGGGGGCGTATTCAGCTTTCTTT. Its translation is CASSLSQGAYSAFF.

The V and J genes are TRBV15 and TRBJ1-4; 10 positions match TRBD1. The V gene's germline CDR1 is LNHNV and CDR2 YYDKDF (reference sequence). The CDR3 is made up of 19 amino acids. V lost 2 bases to trimming and J lost 3 bases; unmatched junction nucleotides: 12. The DNA of the CDR3 is TGTGCCACCAGCAGAACCCTCCCGGGGACAGGGGTAGCTAATGAAAAACTGTTTTTT. Encoded protein: CATSRTLPGTGVANEKLFF. The full variable domain, rest sourced from reference TRBV15 and TRBJ1-4, is DAMVIQNPRYQVTQFGKPVTLSCSQTLNHNVMYWYQQKSSQAPKLLFHYYDKDFNNEADTPDNFQSRRPNTSFCFLDIRSPGLGDTAMYLCATSRTLPGTGVANEKLFFGSGTQLSVL.

The gene calls are TRBV7-3 and TRBJ2-1, with 13 bases fitting TRBD2. This CDR3 contains 20 residues. Trimming took 5 bases from V and 2 from J; bases not matched to a gene: 15. Germline CDR1 is SGHTA and CDR2 is FQGTGA. CDR3 amino acids: CASSTSRLAGGHFPYNEQFF. As DNA, the CDR3 is TGTGCCAGCAGCACATCAAGACTAGCGGGAGGCCATTTCCCCTACAATGAGCAGTTCTTC. The complete variable domain, with remaining parts taken from reference TRBV7-3 and TRBJ2-1, reads GAGVSQTPSNKVTEKGKYVELRCDPISGHTALYWYRQSLGQGPEFLIYFQGTGAADDSGLPNDRFFAVRPEGSVSTLKIQRTERGDSAVYLCASSTSRLAGGHFPYNEQFFGPGTRLTVL.

The V call is TRBV2, the J call TRBJ1-1, with TRBD1 as a possible D gene (5 bases). Trimming took off 3 bases at V and 1 base at J, with 12 bases between the two ends. This CDR3 has 15 amino acids. Germline V gene data show CDR1 as SNHLY and CDR2 as FYNNEI. DNA for the CDR3: TGTGCCAGCAGTGATCCAGGGTCCGCGAACACTGAAGCTTTCTTT. This sequence encodes CASSDPGSANTEAFF.

This chain joins TRBV28 and TRBJ1-1; no clear D gene. The CDR3 loop spans 13 amino acids. CDR1 MDHEN and CDR2 SYDVKM come from the germline V gene. V was clipped by 5 bases and J by 7 bases, with 14 bases between them. CDR3 sequence: CASSPLFRFEAFF. CDR3 bases: TGTGCCAGCAGTCCACTCTTTCGATTTGAAGCTTTCTTT.

This chain uses TRBV3-1 (or the pseudogene TRBV3-2) with TRBJ1-4, with a possible D match to TRBD1 (5 bases). CDR3 length: 17 residues. V lost 5 bases and J lost 0, with 16 bases in between. The germline CDR1 and CDR2 sequences are LGHDT and YNNKEL (reference sequence). The CDR3 DNA is TGTGCCAGCAGCTCCGTCGATAGGGGTGCAACTAATGAAAAACTGTTTTTT. The encoded protein is CASSSVDRGATNEKLFF.

The genes are TRBV27 and TRBJ2-1, with D possibly matching TRBD2 (6 bases). Germline CDR1 and CDR2: MNHEY and SMNVEV (reference sequence). V lost 1 base to trimming and J lost 6 bases, with 19 bases between them. The CDR3 extends over 17 amino acids. In DNA form, the CDR3 reads TGTGCCAGCAGTTTATATGGGGAGACTAGAGTGGGCAATGAGCAGTTCTTC. This gives the protein CASSLYGETRVGNEQFF.

The CDR3, as DNA: TGTGCCAGCAGCTTTGACGGGGTCAGAAAAGCTTTCTTT. This sequence encodes CASSFDGVRKAFF. The V call is TRBV7-9, the J call TRBJ1-1; D is unclear. CDR1 and CDR2 from the germline V gene are SEHNR and FQNEAQ (reference sequence). This CDR3 is built from 13 residues. V was cut by 3 bases and J by 9 bases, with 14 bases left in between.

The chain joins TRBV7-2 to TRBJ1-1; 7 nucleotides line up with TRBD1. Germline lookup yields CDR1 SGHTA and CDR2 FQGNSA. Trimming took 3 bases from V and 6 from J; bases not matched to a gene: 4. The CDR3 is 13 amino acids. The CDR3 loop reads CASSFQTGAEAFF. The DNA for the CDR3 is TGTGCCAGCAGCTTCCAAACAGGGGCTGAAGCTTTCTTT.

In regard to this clone: An end of the junction does not agree with germline; a read error may underlie this. The chain joins TRBV19 to TRBJ1-2; unclear D gene. CDR3 length equals 12 residues. Germline V gene sequence: CDR1 LNHDA, CDR2 SQIVND (reference sequence). Here the CDR3 DNA reads TGTGCCAGTAGTATGTGGAAGGAGTACGCAATCTTC. As protein: CASSMWKEYAIF.

The chain has TRBV11-2 and TRBJ2-7, with TRBD2 identical over 10 bases. The V and J ends lost 5 bases and 1 base, in that order; junction bases with no gene match: 2. This CDR3 is 14 amino acids long. Looked up from germline, CDR1 is SGHAT and CDR2 is FQNNGV. The CDR3 DNA reads as TGTGCCAGCAGCCGAGCGGGAGGGTCCTACGAGCAGTACTTC. Translation: CASSRAGGSYEQYF. The entire variable domain, with the rest obtained from reference TRBV11-2 and TRBJ2-7, is as follows: EAGVAQSPRYKIIEKRQSVAFWCNPISGHATLYWYQQILGQGPKLLIQFQNNGVVDDSQLPKDRFSAERLKGVDSTLKIQPAKLEDSAVYLCASSRAGGSYEQYFGPGTRLTVT.

The chain is built from TRBV19 and TRBJ1-1; no reliable D call. Germline V gene lookup returns CDR1 LNHDA and CDR2 SQIVND (reference sequence). CDR3 length: 13 amino acids. Trimming removed 7 bases from V and 1 base from J, with 10 bases in between. The CDR3 nucleotides read TGTGCCAGTAAGACGGGGTGGAACACTGAAGCTTTCTTT. It is translated as CASKTGWNTEAFF.

The chain employs TRBV27 and TRBJ2-7; 12 nucleotides align to TRBD2. CDR1 is MNHEY and CDR2 is SMNVEV in the germline V gene (reference sequence). The V and J ends lost 6 bases and 2 bases, in that order; junction bases with no gene match: 5. This CDR3 has 15 residues. Here the CDR3 DNA reads TGTGCCAGCAGCCTGACTAGCGGGAGACCCTACGAGCAGTACTTC. Translating gives CASSLTSGRPYEQYF.

This sequence joins TRBV13 and TRBJ1-1; 7 bases align to TRBD1. V dropped 5 bases and J dropped 0; count of bases not matched to a gene: 12. The length of the CDR3 is 17 residues. Germline V gene data show CDR1 as PRHDT and CDR2 as FYEKMQ (reference sequence). The CDR3 loop reads CASSPTGALGLNTEAFF. CDR3 bases: TGTGCCAGCAGCCCCACAGGGGCCCTAGGTTTGAACACTGAAGCTTTCTTT. Looking up the rest from reference TRBV13 and TRBJ1-1 gives the full variable domain: AAGVIQSPRHLIKEKRETATLKCYPIPRHDTVYWYQQGPGQDPQFLISFYEKMQSDKGSIPDRFSAQQFSDYHSELNMSSLELGDSALYFCASSPTGALGLNTEAFFGQGTRLTVV.

Only one count was recorded for this clone. The CDR3: CASSPRTGRGETQYF. DNA for the CDR3: TGTGCCAGCTCCCCCCGGACAGGGAGGGGAGAGACCCAGTACTTC. V usage is TRBV7-3 and J usage is TRBJ2-5; a possible D gene is TRBD1 (8 bases). CDR3 size: 15 residues. The V end lost 8 bases, the J end lost 4 bases, and 20 bases lay between the germline ends. Per germline, CDR1 SGHTA and CDR2 FQGTGA.

The V gene is TRBV6-1, the J gene TRBJ2-7; D unclear. The V end lost 1 base, the J end lost 6 bases, and 10 bases lay between the germline ends. This CDR3 has 13 residues. Germline CDR1 MNHNS, CDR2 SASEGT. The CDR3 loop reads CASSEGTLLEQYV. The CDR3 DNA reads as TGTGCCAGCAGTGAAGGCACTCTGCTCGAGCAGTACGTC.

The V and J genes are TRBV7-9 and TRBJ2-7; 8 bases align to TRBD1. V lost 4 bases, J lost 0 bases, and 2 bases stayed unmatched. The CDR3 covers 14 residues. Germline-derived CDR1 and CDR2 are SEHNR and FQNEAQ (reference sequence). CDR3 residues: CASSWTGSSYEQYF. The CDR3 DNA follows: TGTGCCAGCAGCTGGACAGGGAGCTCCTACGAGCAGTACTTC.

The chain uses TRBV10-3 and TRBJ2-1; 7 nucleotides line up with TRBD2. Germline V lookup: CDR1 ENHRY, CDR2 SYGVKD. The CDR3 covers 13 residues. The junction had 4 bases not matched to a gene; V was cut back by 2 bases and J by 9 bases. CDR3 nucleotides: TGTGCCATCAGTGAGGGGCGGGAGAGTGAGCAGTTCTTC. Its translation: CAISEGRESEQFF.

CDR3 nucleotide sequence: TGCGCCAGCAGCAGGTTGCGGGGGGCGTCGGCCCCAGCAGATACGCAGTATTTT. This sequence encodes CASSRLRGASAPADTQYF. The chain is built from TRBV5-1 and TRBJ2-3; the match to TRBD2 covers 8 bases. The CDR3 is 18 residues long. J lost 4 bases, V lost 4 bases, and 17 bases had no gene match. Germline loops: CDR1 SGHRS, CDR2 YFSETQ.

DNA of the CDR3: TGTGCCAGCAGCTTATGGGTGGGAGGCAGCACAGATACGCAGTATTTT. Protein product: CASSLWVGGSTDTQYF. The chain carries TRBV7-6 and TRBJ2-3, with a tentative D call TRBD2 (6 bases). This CDR3 comprises 16 residues. The V gene lost 2 bases and the J gene lost 0 bases, with 12 bases spanning the gap. In germline, CDR1 is SGHVS, CDR2 FNYEAQ. Based on the CDR3 plus reference TRBV7-6 and TRBJ2-3, the full variable domain is GAGVSQSPRYKVTKRGQDVALRCDPISGHVSLYWYRQALGQGPEFLTYFNYEAQQDKSGLPNDRFSAERPEGSISTLTIQRTEQRDSAMYRCASSLWVGGSTDTQYFGPGTRLTVL.